The 13 T cell receptor beta chains below come from one sample, sequenced in a study of cytomegalovirus exposure and HLA in healthy donors. The PCR had 60 Vbeta and 13 Jbeta primers. The data were produced by immunoSEQ multiplex PCR, yet TCRdb's version contains in-frame clones alone and is incomplete. The sample has 200,000 or so clones, around 80% seen once. Sample: PBMCs. The origin of the receptors is a male donor in good health and CMV-seronegative.

V and J are TRBV7-9 and TRBJ2-1; TRBD1 matches 10 bases. V was clipped by 2 bases and J by 8 bases; unmatched bases: 15. This CDR3 spans 18 amino acids. Germline V gene lookup returns CDR1 SEHNR and CDR2 FQNEAQ (reference sequence). CDR3 bases: TGTGCCAGCAGCTTACGAGACAGGGGGCGATTACGAAGTTATGAGCAGTTCTTC. It specifies CASSLRDRGRLRSYEQFF.

This clone was counted a single time. The chain combines TRBV7-8 with TRBJ1-4; 7 bases align to TRBD1. This CDR3 spans 16 amino acids. V gave up 1 base and J gave up 2 bases; unmatched junction bases: 4. The germline V gene encodes CDR1 SGHVS and CDR2 FQNEAQ. The CDR3 DNA follows: TGTGCCAGCAGCTTAGAGGGGGCCCCGACTAATGAAAAACTGTTTTTT. It specifies CASSLEGAPTNEKLFF.

V and J are TRBV27 and TRBJ2-7; possibly TRBD1 for D (6 bases). V dropped 6 bases and J dropped 0 bases, with 21 bases sitting between them. This CDR3 is 17 amino acids long. Germline V gene data show CDR1 as MNHEY and CDR2 as SMNVEV (reference sequence). The CDR3 sequence: CASRALTGTGTSYEQYF. The CDR3 DNA is TGTGCCAGCAGGGCCTTAACAGGGACCGGAACCTCCTACGAGCAGTACTTC.

The chain has TRBV7-3 and TRBJ2-2; D gene unclear. Per germline, CDR1 SGHTA and CDR2 FQGTGA. Trimming took 4 bases from V and 7 from J, leaving 13 bases between them. CDR3 length equals 14 residues. CDR3 nucleotides: TGTGCCAGCAGCTGGGCCTCAATCGGCGGGGAGCTGTTTTTT. It specifies CASSWASIGGELFF.

CDR3 sequence (DNA): TGTGCCAGCAGCGCAGACAGGGCAGGCGCCGGGGAGCTGTTTTTT. Its protein is CASSADRAGAGELFF. This chain links TRBV9 with TRBJ2-2; 7 positions agree with TRBD1. V trimming: 3 bases; J trimming: 6 bases; junction bases outside the gene matches: 8. Per the germline V gene, CDR1 is SGDLS and CDR2 is YYNGEE. The CDR3 sequence is 15 residues long.

This chain connects TRBV6-1 to TRBJ2-7, with 8 bases fitting TRBD2. Germline CDR1 MNHNS, CDR2 SASEGT. Losses at the gene ends were 2 bases for V and 4 bases for J; bases not matched to a gene: 10. The CDR3 totals 16 residues. The CDR3: CASSERLSGGLYEQYF. DNA of the CDR3: TGTGCCAGCAGTGAAAGGTTGAGCGGGGGATTGTACGAGCAGTACTTC.

This rearrangement joins TRBV5-1 to TRBJ2-3, with 9 positions matching TRBD2. Germline CDR1 SGHRS, CDR2 YFSETQ. This CDR3 has 14 residues. J gave up 0 bases and V 6 bases, and 2 bases lay outside the gene matches. The CDR3 is CASTLAGSTDTQYF. The CDR3, as DNA: TGCGCCAGCACCCTAGCGGGAAGCACAGATACGCAGTATTTT.

V is TRBV28 and J is TRBJ1-1, with 8 bases matching TRBD1. There are 14 residues in the CDR3. V shed 3 bases, J shed 5 bases, and the junction held 5 bases outside the gene matches. Per germline, CDR1 MDHEN and CDR2 SYDVKM. The CDR3 region is CASSFRGRRTEAFF. The DNA of the CDR3 is TGTGCCAGCAGTTTCAGGGGGCGCCGGACTGAAGCTTTCTTT.

The chain recombines TRBV27 with TRBJ2-7, with 11 nucleotides matching TRBD1. CDR3 size: 14 residues. V lost 7 bases, J lost 3 bases, and 5 bases stayed unmatched. Germline V gene data show CDR1 as MNHEY and CDR2 as SMNVEV (reference sequence). The CDR3 region has the DNA TGTGCCAGCACCGACGGGACAGGGGGCTACGAGCAGTACTTC. Its protein is CASTDGTGGYEQYF.

The table lists this clone with a few counts. V gene TRBV6-6 combines with J gene TRBJ1-5; 9 positions agree with TRBD1. In germline, CDR1 is MNHNY, CDR2 SVGAGI (reference sequence). V shed 2 bases, J shed 2 bases, and the junction held 4 bases outside the gene matches. The CDR3 length is 16 residues. In DNA, the CDR3 is TGTGCCAGCAGTTACCTGACAGGGGGTGGCAATCAGCCCCAGCATTTT. Amino acids: CASSYLTGGGNQPQHF.

V and J are TRBV9 and TRBJ2-2, with D perhaps TRBD2 (6 bases). The germline CDR1 and CDR2 sequences are SGDLS and YYNGEE. The CDR3 loop spans 15 amino acids. Trimming pared 7 bases from V and 6 bases from J, leaving 19 bases between. This CDR3 reads CASGETGTVSGELFF. CDR3 sequence (DNA): TGTGCCAGCGGAGAGACCGGGACTGTGTCCGGGGAGCTGTTTTTT.

As for this clone: Other nucleotide sequences from this sample produce the same CDR3. The chain links TRBV5-4 to TRBJ2-1, with D perhaps TRBD2 (5 bases). The CDR3 loop spans 15 amino acids. The V end was cut by 0 bases, the J end by 2 bases, with 9 bases between. Germline V gene sequence: CDR1 SGHNT, CDR2 YYREEE (reference sequence). The CDR3 reads CASSLESGPYNEQFF. Written as DNA, the CDR3 is TGTGCCAGCAGCTTGGAAAGCGGACCCTACAATGAGCAGTTCTTC.

This clone turned up a few times. The chain has TRBV19 and TRBJ2-4; 10 bases match TRBD2. Trimming at V came to 5 bases and at J to 4 bases, leaving 2 bases not matched to a gene. The CDR3 contains 14 residues. Germline V CDR1 and CDR2: LNHDA, SQIVND (reference sequence). CDR3 protein: CASSQAGGKNIQYF. In DNA form, the CDR3 reads TGTGCCAGTAGTCAAGCGGGAGGGAAAAACATTCAGTACTTC.